This entry concerns a single T cell receptor beta chain. Cohort placement rested on clinical history that participants reported themselves. The source of the sample is a study of blood T cell repertoires in COVID-19. Repertoires were generated with immunoSEQ multiplex PCR, while TCRdb's copy carries only in-frame clones and drops some. The top ten clones hold over 15% of a sample with approximately 120,000 clones, roughly 80% of them seen once. This CDR3 is built from 16 residues. This clonotype was sampled from a man aged 25 to 45 who had recovered from COVID-19. The gene calls are TRBV21-1 and TRBJ1-3; the table names TRBD1, a call not compared with the DNA. TRBV21-1 is designated a pseudogene. Sequenced sample: PBMCs or T cells enriched from blood (not recorded which). CDR3 sequence: CATPTGNVRSGNTIYF. CDR3 nucleotides: TGTGCCACCCCGACAGGAAACGTTCGCTCTGGAAACACCATATATTTT.